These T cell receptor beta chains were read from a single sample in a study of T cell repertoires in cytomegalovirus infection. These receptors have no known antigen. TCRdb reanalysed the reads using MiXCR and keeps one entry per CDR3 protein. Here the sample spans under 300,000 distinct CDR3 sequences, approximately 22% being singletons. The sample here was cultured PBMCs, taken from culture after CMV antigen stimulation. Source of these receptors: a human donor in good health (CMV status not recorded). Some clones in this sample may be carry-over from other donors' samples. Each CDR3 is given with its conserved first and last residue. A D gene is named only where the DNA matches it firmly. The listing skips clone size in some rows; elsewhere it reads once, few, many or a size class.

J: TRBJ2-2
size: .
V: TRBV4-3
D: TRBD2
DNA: TGCGCCAGCAGCCAACCAGCGGGAAGAAACACCGGGGAGCTGTTTTTT
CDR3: CASSQPAGRNTGELFF

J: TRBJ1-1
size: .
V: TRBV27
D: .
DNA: TGTGCCAGCAGTTTATATACAGGACACTACTCCGGGGTCACTGAAGCTTTCTTT
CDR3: CASSLYTGHYSGVTEAFF

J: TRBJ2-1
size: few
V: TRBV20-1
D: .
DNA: TGCAGTGCCGCAACCCCGGACCCGGCCTCCTACAATGAGCAGTTCTTC
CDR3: CSAATPDPASYNEQFF

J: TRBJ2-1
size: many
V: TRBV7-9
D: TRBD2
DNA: TGTGCCAGCAGCCCAGGACTAGCGGACAATGAGCAGTTCTTC
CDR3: CASSPGLADNEQFF

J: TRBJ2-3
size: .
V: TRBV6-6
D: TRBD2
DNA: TGTGCCAGCAGTAACTCGGGAGGGCCATTTGATACGCAGTATTTT
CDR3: CASSNSGGPFDTQYF

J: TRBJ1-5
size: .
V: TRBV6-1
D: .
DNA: TGTGCCAGCAGTGAAAATTATTCTGGGACTCTTATCAGGCCCCAGCATTTT
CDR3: CASSENYSGTLIRPQHF

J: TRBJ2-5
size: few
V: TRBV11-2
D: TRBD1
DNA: TGTGCCAGCAGGACAGGGCAGGGAGAGACCCAGTACTTC
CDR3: CASRTGQGETQYF

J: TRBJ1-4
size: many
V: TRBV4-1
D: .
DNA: TGCGCCAGCAGCCAAGTGGGGACAACAAACGAAAAACTGTTTTTT
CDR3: CASSQVGTTNEKLFF

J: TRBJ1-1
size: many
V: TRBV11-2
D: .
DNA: TGTGCCAGCAGCTTAGGGACAGTGGGGGGTGAAGCTTTCTTT
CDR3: CASSLGTVGGEAFF

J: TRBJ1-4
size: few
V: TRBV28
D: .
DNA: TGTGCCAGCAGCGTACAGGTTAATGAAAAACTGTTTTTT
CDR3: CASSVQVNEKLFF

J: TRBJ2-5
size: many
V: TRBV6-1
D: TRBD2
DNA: TGTGCCAGCAGTGATGGGGGGGGACCGGAGACCCAGTACTTC
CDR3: CASSDGGGPETQYF

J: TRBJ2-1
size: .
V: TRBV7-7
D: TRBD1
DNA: TGTCCCAGCAGCAAGGGGACAGGGGGACTTACGTGGGGTGAGCAGTTCTTC
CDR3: CPSSKGTGGLTWGEQFF

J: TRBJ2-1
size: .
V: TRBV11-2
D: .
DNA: TGTGCCAGCAGCTCATCAGGGGGCGGGAGGGCTGAGTATGAGCAGTTCTTC
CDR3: CASSSSGGGRAEYEQFF

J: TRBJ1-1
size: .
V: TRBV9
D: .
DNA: TGTGCCAGCAGCGTGGGGGCAGGAACTGAAGCTTTCTTT
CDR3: CASSVGAGTEAFF

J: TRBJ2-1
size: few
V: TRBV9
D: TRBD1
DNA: TGTGCCAGCAGCGGGACAGGGAGGCTCAATGAGCAGTTCTTC
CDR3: CASSGTGRLNEQFF

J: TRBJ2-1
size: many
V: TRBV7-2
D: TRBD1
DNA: TGTGCCAGCAGCCGGGACAGGCTAGTCACCAATGAGCAGTTCTTC
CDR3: CASSRDRLVTNEQFF

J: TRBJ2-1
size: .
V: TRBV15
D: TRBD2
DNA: TGTGCCACCAGCATGGATAGCGGGAGAATTCTCGAATTCTTC
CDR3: CATSMDSGRILEFF

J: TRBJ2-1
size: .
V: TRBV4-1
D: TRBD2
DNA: TGCGCCAGCAGCCAACATCTAGCGGGATCCAATGAGCAGTTCTTC
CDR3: CASSQHLAGSNEQFF

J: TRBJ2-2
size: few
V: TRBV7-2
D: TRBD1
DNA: TGTGCCAGCAGCCCACCGACAGGGCCCGGGGAGCTGTTTTTT
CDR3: CASSPPTGPGELFF

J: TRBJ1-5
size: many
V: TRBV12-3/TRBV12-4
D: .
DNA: TGTGCCAGCAGTTTATCGGGATATAGCAATCAGCCCCAGCATTTT
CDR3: CASSLSGYSNQPQHF

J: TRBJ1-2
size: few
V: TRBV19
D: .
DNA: TGTGCCAGCACTGGGGTAGGGCCTGGAGGCTACACCTTC
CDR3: CASTGVGPGGYTF

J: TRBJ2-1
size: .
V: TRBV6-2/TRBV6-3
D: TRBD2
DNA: TGTGCCAGCAGTTACTCGCCGGGACTACTGGGGAATGAGCAGTTCTTC
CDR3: CASSYSPGLLGNEQFF